These 25 T cell receptor beta chains came from one sample sequenced in a study of response to subunit inactivated influenza vaccine. TCRdb redid the calling of the RT-PCR reads with MiXCR, one entry per CDR3 protein. The sample shows 490,000 or so distinct CDR3 sequences, around 8% of them seen only once. This specimen was PBMCs from blood, taken around 25 months after vaccination. Receptor source: a man between 50 and 69 years old who received an inactivated influenza vaccine.

V usage is TRBV7-2 and J usage is TRBJ2-1; 10 positions match TRBD2. V shed 5 bases, J shed 7 bases, and the junction held 5 bases outside the gene matches. Germline V gene data show CDR1 as SGHTA and CDR2 as FQGNSA. There are 14 residues in the CDR3. The CDR3 spells CASSTRTSGNEQFF. The CDR3 DNA follows: TGTGCCAGCAGCACTCGGACTAGCGGAAATGAGCAGTTCTTC.

V usage is TRBV29-1 and J usage is TRBJ2-2; D is unresolved. Germline CDR1 is SQVTM and CDR2 is ANQGSEA. Trimming removed 4 bases from V and 1 base from J, with 4 bases in between. The CDR3 sequence is 12 residues long. The CDR3 DNA sequence: TGCAGCGTTGTAATGAACACCGGGGAGCTGTTTTTT. Encoded protein: CSVVMNTGELFF.

This rearrangement joins TRBV9 to TRBJ2-7; D unresolved. CDR1 is SGDLS, CDR2 YYNGEE, per germline. This CDR3 is built from 14 residues. V lost 3 bases, J lost 3 bases, and 13 bases lay in between. The CDR3 DNA sequence: TGTGCCAGCAGCGAGTCCCCTTGGGACTACGAGCAGTACTTC. Amino acids: CASSESPWDYEQYF.

This chain joins TRBV20-1 and TRBJ2-1; no definite D call. The CDR3 runs 13 residues. Between the trimmed V and J ends, which lost 3 bases and 7 bases, there was a span of 13 bases. Germline assignment: CDR1 DFQATT and CDR2 SNEGSKA (reference sequence). The CDR3 nucleotides are TGCAGTGCTAGGGGCGGTTACAAAAATGAGCAGTTCTTC. Its translation is CSARGGYKNEQFF.

This clonotype was picked up a small number of times. V usage is TRBV7-9 and J usage is TRBJ2-3; D gene ambiguous. Trimming took 2 bases from V and 0 from J, leaving 9 bases between them. The CDR3 totals 15 residues. Looked up from germline, CDR1 is SEHNR and CDR2 is FQNEAQ (reference sequence). The CDR3 is CASSLFGRSTDTQYF. Written as DNA, the CDR3 is TGTGCCAGCAGCTTATTTGGGCGGAGCACAGATACGCAGTATTTT.

This clonotype was seen ten or more times. The chain recombines TRBV7-8 with TRBJ2-7; the D gene could be TRBD1 or TRBD2 (6 bases each). Germline V gene data show CDR1 as SGHVS and CDR2 as FQNEAQ. The length of the CDR3 is 14 residues. V was trimmed by 1 base and J by 5 bases, leaving 12 bases between them. The CDR3 DNA reads as TGTGCCAGCAGCTTAGAAGATGGGGGGCACGAGCAGTACTTC. It translates to CASSLEDGGHEQYF.

This clonotype was observed a handful of times. A clone one base away is much larger, so this may be a read error. This chain links TRBV12-3 or TRBV12-4 with TRBJ2-7, with TRBD1 matching 8 bases. The CDR3 sequence is 13 residues long. Here the CDR3 reads CASSSTGVAEQDF. CDR3 bases: TGTGCCAGCAGTTCGACAGGGGTCGCCGAGCAGGACTTC.

Many counts were recorded for this clonotype. The genes are TRBV7-2 and TRBJ2-2; the D gene is possibly TRBD1 (7 bases). V lost 5 bases and J lost 4, with 14 bases in between. The CDR3 has 15 amino acids. The germline CDR1 and CDR2 sequences are SGHTA and FQGNSA. For the CDR3, the DNA is TGTGCCAGCAGCCCCGGAGGGGGCACCACCGGGGAGCTGTTTTTT. Its protein is CASSPGGGTTGELFF.

This clonotype was counted only a few times. This chain joins TRBV7-8 and TRBJ1-5, with TRBD1 matching over 8 bases. Per germline, CDR1 SGHVS and CDR2 FQNEAQ. V shed 3 bases and J 4 bases; nucleotides not matched to a gene: 5. CDR3 length equals 15 residues. CDR3 in DNA: TGTGCCAGCAGCTTGGAGAGACAGGGGAATCAGCCCCAGCATTTT. It specifies CASSLERQGNQPQHF.

V is TRBV4-2 and J is TRBJ2-2, with TRBD2 matching over 8 bases. The V gene's germline CDR1 is LGHNA and CDR2 YNFKEQ. V gave up 0 bases and J gave up 7 bases; unmatched junction bases: 10. This CDR3 contains 17 residues. The CDR3 is CASSQESGTSGNGELFF. Written as DNA, the CDR3 is TGTGCCAGCAGCCAAGAAAGTGGTACTAGCGGAAACGGGGAGCTGTTTTTT.

This chain links TRBV7-2 with TRBJ2-5; 12 nucleotides match TRBD2. The ends lost 5 bases at V and 2 bases at J; junction bases unmatched: 3. Germline CDR1 reads SGHTA; CDR2 reads FQGNSA. The CDR3 is 15 residues long. The CDR3 loop is CASSRTSGAQETQYF. CDR3 bases: TGTGCCAGCAGCCGGACTAGCGGGGCACAAGAGACCCAGTACTTC. The full variable domain, with the rest looked up from reference TRBV7-2 and TRBJ2-5, is GAGVSQSPSNKVTEKGKDVELRCDPISGHTALYWYRQSLGQGLEFLIYFQGNSAPDKSGLPSDRFSAERTGGSVSTLTIQRTQQEDSAVYLCASSRTSGAQETQYFGPGTRLLVL.

This clonotype came up many times. The J gene is TRBJ2-1, the V gene TRBV12-3 or TRBV12-4; D is uncertain. The V end was cut by 6 bases, the J end by 4 bases, with 16 bases between. The CDR3 sequence is 15 residues long. Here the CDR3 reads CASSLESQGYNEQFF. In DNA form, the CDR3 reads TGTGCCAGCAGCCTAGAGTCGCAAGGGTACAATGAGCAGTTCTTC.

This clonotype was seen at least ten times. V usage is TRBV7-2 and J usage is TRBJ2-2; 7 bases map to TRBD2. Germline V lookup: CDR1 SGHTA, CDR2 FQGNSA. CDR3 size: 16 residues. The V segment lost 3 bases and the J segment 0 bases; nucleotides outside the gene matches: 4. Here the CDR3 DNA reads TGTGCCAGCAGCTTGGCCGGGACTACGAACACCGGGGAGCTGTTTTTT. Translated: CASSLAGTTNTGELFF.

This clonotype was counted a few times. This chain connects TRBV12-3 or TRBV12-4 to TRBJ2-7; 9 bases map to TRBD2. The CDR3 sequence is 15 residues long. V was pared by 3 bases and J by 5 bases, with 8 bases of the junction left unmatched. CDR3 coding DNA: TGTGCCAGCAGTTTCCGGCTAGCGGGGCTCCACGAGCAGTACTTC. Its protein product is CASSFRLAGLHEQYF.

This clonotype was seen only a few times. The chain links TRBV20-1 to TRBJ2-5; the D is unclear. The V end was cut by 6 bases, the J end by 2 bases, with 16 bases between. The CDR3 consists of 14 residues. Germline V gene lookup returns CDR1 DFQATT and CDR2 SNEGSKA (reference sequence). CDR3 region: CSAQKGVPQETQYF. Written as DNA, the CDR3 is TGCAGTGCCCAGAAAGGTGTACCTCAAGAGACCCAGTACTTC.

This clonotype was observed a few times. This chain links TRBV7-2 with TRBJ1-4, with D uncertain. Germline V gene sequence: CDR1 SGHTA, CDR2 FQGNSA. The CDR3 sequence is 15 residues long. V dropped 5 bases and J dropped 0 bases, with 10 bases sitting between them. The CDR3 protein is CASSPLVATNEKLFF. The CDR3 nucleotides are TGTGCCAGCAGCCCCTTGGTCGCAACTAATGAAAAACTGTTTTTT. The entire variable domain, with the rest obtained from reference TRBV7-2 and TRBJ1-4, is as follows: GAGVSQSPSNKVTEKGKDVELRCDPISGHTALYWYRQSLGQGLEFLIYFQGNSAPDKSGLPSDRFSAERTGGSVSTLTIQRTQQEDSAVYLCASSPLVATNEKLFFGSGTQLSVL.

The V gene is TRBV4-2, the J gene TRBJ1-1; 11 positions match TRBD1. The CDR3 covers 13 residues. With 3 bases clipped from V and 10 bases from J, the junction kept 4 bases outside the gene matches. Germline-derived CDR1 and CDR2 are LGHNA and YNFKEQ. The CDR3 region is CASSQDRGPGAFF. The CDR3 DNA reads TGTGCCAGCAGCCAGGACAGGGGGCCCGGAGCTTTCTTT.

This clonotype was observed at least ten times. This chain links TRBV4-3 with TRBJ2-4; the D gene could be TRBD1 or TRBD2 (5 bases each). The CDR3 is 16 residues long. Germline loops: CDR1 LGHNA, CDR2 YSLEER. V was shortened by 1 base and J by 7 bases, with 17 bases between the two germline ends. CDR3 region: CASSQVHSGTSNIQYF. The CDR3 bases are TGCGCCAGCAGCCAAGTCCATTCCGGGACCAGTAACATTCAGTACTTC.

This clonotype was picked up a small number of times. The chain is built from TRBV11-2 and TRBJ2-2; D is ambiguous. CDR3 length: 14 amino acids. Germline V lookup: CDR1 SGHAT, CDR2 FQNNGV. Deletions cut 2 bases from V and 7 bases from J, with 11 bases between. Here the CDR3 reads CASSLKTGGGELFF. For the CDR3, the DNA is TGTGCCAGCAGCTTAAAAACGGGTGGCGGGGAGCTGTTTTTT.

This clonotype was detected only a few times. The chain recombines TRBV5-5 with TRBJ1-4; no clear D gene. V lost 1 base to trimming and J lost 6 bases, with 7 bases between them. The CDR3 contains 13 residues. Per the germline V gene, CDR1 is SGHKS and CDR2 is YYEKEE (reference sequence). Written as DNA, the CDR3 is TGTGCCAGCAGCTTGTCGTCGGATGAAAAACTGTTTTTT. Protein: CASSLSSDEKLFF.

The chain's CDR3 is CASSLERSHYEQYF. CDR3 in DNA: TGCGCCAGCAGCCTCGAACGGAGCCACTACGAGCAGTACTTC. This chain connects TRBV5-1 to TRBJ2-7; D call uncertain. Per the germline V gene, CDR1 is SGHRS and CDR2 is YFSETQ. V was clipped by 4 bases and J by 3 bases, with 14 bases between them. There are 14 residues in the CDR3.

A few counts support this clonotype. This chain links TRBV7-6 with TRBJ2-7; TRBD1 aligns across 9 bases. This CDR3 has 15 residues. Germline-derived CDR1 and CDR2 are SGHVS and FNYEAQ. The ends lost 1 base at V and 3 bases at J; junction bases unmatched: 4. CDR3 DNA: TGTGCCAGCAGCTTAGGCGGGACAGGGAGCTACGAGCAGTACTTC. Its translation is CASSLGGTGSYEQYF.

This clonotype was observed a handful of times. The J gene is TRBJ1-5, the V gene TRBV20-1; no definite D call. V was trimmed by 3 bases and J by 0 bases, leaving 21 bases between them. The length of the CDR3 is 18 residues. Germline loops: CDR1 DFQATT, CDR2 SNEGSKA (reference sequence). CDR3 DNA: TGCAGTGCTAGGGGTGCGGGCTCGAGGCCTTTTAGCAATCAGCCCCAGCATTTT. Translated, it gives CSARGAGSRPFSNQPQHF.

This sequence joins TRBV21-1 and TRBJ1-6. TRBV21-1 is tagged as a pseudogene. This CDR3 is built from 14 residues. The CDR3, as DNA: TGTGCCAGCAGCAAACCTGGCCTTAATTCACCCCTCCACTTT. Translating it yields CASSKPGLNSPLHF.

The chain couples TRBV20-1 to TRBJ2-5; 7 bases agree with TRBD2. Germline-derived CDR1 and CDR2 are DFQATT and SNEGSKA (reference sequence). Trimming at V came to 4 bases and at J to 2 bases, leaving 4 bases not matched to a gene. The CDR3 length is 13 residues. CDR3: CSAIPAGQETQYF. The CDR3 DNA reads as TGCAGTGCTATACCAGCGGGGCAAGAGACCCAGTACTTC.